These T cell receptor beta chains were read from a single sample in a study of CD8 T cells in Susac syndrome. TCRdb recomputed calls from the immunoSEQ multiplex PCR reads with MiXCR, one row per CDR3 protein. The repertoire has about 210,000 distinct CDR3 sequences, 95% of them found once; the top ten carry about 0.094%. Sequenced: CD4+ T cells from PBMCs. The receptors were gathered from a human donor in good health. CDR3s include the opening cysteine and the closing phenylalanine or tryptophan. The D gene is left open where the match is weak. Only part of the rows carry a size: once, few, many, or a class if the clone is expanded.

clone_size	j_call	d_call	v_call	cdr3_aa	cdr3_nt
once	TRBJ2-3	.	TRBV9	CASSVDGARSTDTQYF	TGTGCCAGCAGCGTAGATGGGGCTAGAAGCACAGATACGCAGTATTTT
.	TRBJ2-5	TRBD2	TRBV20-1	CSANGGGQETQYF	TGCAGTGCTAATGGGGGGGGCCAAGAGACCCAGTACTTC
.	TRBJ1-5	TRBD1	TRBV20-1	CSARTGGGNQPQHF	TGCAGTGCCCGAACAGGGGGAGGCAATCAGCCCCAGCATTTT
.	TRBJ2-1	.	TRBV30	CAWTDSSSYNEQFF	TGTGCCTGGACAGATTCGAGCTCCTACAATGAGCAGTTCTTC
.	TRBJ1-3	.	TRBV3-1	CASSQAGPYSGNTIYF	TGTGCCAGCAGCCAAGCAGGCCCTTACTCTGGAAACACCATATATTTT
.	TRBJ2-7	.	TRBV4-3	CASSQEAVPNNEQYF	TGCGCCAGCAGCCAAGAAGCGGTCCCGAACAACGAGCAGTACTTC
.	TRBJ2-4	.	TRBV20-1	CSAGTLKNIQYF	TGCAGTGCTGGGACCCTCAAAAACATTCAGTACTTC
.	TRBJ1-1	.	TRBV12-3/TRBV12-4	CASSTPYWTEAFF	TGTGCCAGCAGTACCCCCTATTGGACTGAAGCTTTCTTT
.	TRBJ2-1	TRBD2	TRBV3-1	CASSPREGTSYNEQFF	TGTGCCAGCAGCCCCAGGGAGGGGACTAGCTACAATGAGCAGTTCTTC
.	TRBJ1-1	.	TRBV20-1	CSASLGAEAFF	TGCAGTGCTAGTCTAGGGGCTGAAGCTTTCTTT
.	TRBJ1-1	.	TRBV9	CASSPQLITEAFF	TGTGCCAGCAGCCCCCAGTTGATTACTGAAGCTTTCTTT
few	TRBJ2-1	TRBD2	TRBV27	CASRTSGIYNEQFF	TGTGCCAGCAGGACTAGCGGAATCTACAATGAGCAGTTCTTC
.	TRBJ2-5	TRBD2	TRBV20-1	CSAIPGTSFQTQYF	TGCAGTGCTATACCCGGGACTAGCTTTCAGACCCAGTACTTC
.	TRBJ2-6	TRBD1	TRBV20-1	CSARGQGATGANVLTF	TGCAGTGCTAGGGGACAGGGGGCTACCGGGGCCAACGTCCTGACTTTC
.	TRBJ2-7	.	TRBV15	CATSRDPRYEQYF	TGTGCCACCAGCAGAGATCCCCGATACGAGCAGTACTTC
few	TRBJ2-5	.	TRBV3-1	CASSQGPLDETQYF	TGTGCCAGCAGCCAAGGCCCCCTAGACGAGACCCAGTACTTC
.	TRBJ2-1	TRBD1	TRBV11-2	CASSPRTGLFGEQFF	TGTGCCAGCAGCCCTAGGACAGGGCTATTTGGAGAGCAGTTCTTC
.	TRBJ1-5	.	TRBV5-1	CASSAQGRSPQHF	TGCGCCAGCAGCGCACAGGGACGATCGCCCCAGCATTTT
.	TRBJ1-1	TRBD1	TRBV25-1	CASSESGTGVEAFF	TGTGCCAGCAGTGAATCAGGGACAGGGGTTGAAGCTTTCTTT
.	TRBJ2-1	.	TRBV3-1	CASSLSANEQFF	TGTGCCAGCAGCCTCTCGGCCAATGAGCAGTTCTTC
.	TRBJ1-1	.	TRBV3-1	CASSHAGRQNTEAFF	TGTGCCAGCAGCCACGCAGGACGGCAGAACACTGAAGCTTTCTTT
.	TRBJ2-3	.	TRBV5-1	CASSPLGPGTDTQYF	TGCGCCAGCAGCCCCTTAGGGCCGGGCACAGATACGCAGTATTTT
.	TRBJ2-7	TRBD2	TRBV20-1	CSASAGGGNEQYF	TGCAGTGCTAGCGCGGGGGGAGGAAACGAGCAGTACTTC
.	TRBJ1-5	.	TRBV9	CASSVGVDQPQHF	TGTGCCAGCAGCGTCGGGGTGGATCAGCCCCAGCATTTT
.	TRBJ2-7	.	TRBV29-1	CSVVGGAYEQYF	TGCAGCGTTGTGGGGGGAGCCTACGAGCAGTACTTC
.	TRBJ2-5	.	TRBV9	CASSGSSGETQYF	TGTGCCAGCAGCGGGTCGTCGGGGGAGACCCAGTACTTC
.	TRBJ2-7	TRBD1	TRBV5-1	CASSWRDRVGEQYF	TGCGCCAGCAGCTGGAGGGACAGGGTGGGCGAGCAGTACTTC
.	TRBJ1-5	TRBD1	TRBV12-3/TRBV12-4	CASSARRQGLGNQPQHF	TGTGCCAGCAGTGCCAGGAGACAGGGGTTGGGGAATCAGCCCCAGCATTTT
.	TRBJ2-1	.	TRBV10-3	CANSAGTGTRQNEQFF	TGTGCCAATTCGGCAGGGACCGGGACGAGGCAGAATGAGCAGTTCTTC
.	TRBJ1-1	.	TRBV5-1	CASSLETGQNTEAFF	TGCGCCAGCAGCTTGGAGACCGGCCAAAACACTGAAGCTTTCTTT
.	TRBJ2-7	TRBD2	TRBV23-1	CASSQRTSGDSYEQYF	TGCGCCAGCAGTCAAAGGACTAGCGGAGACTCCTACGAGCAGTACTTC
.	TRBJ1-5	.	TRBV9	CASSVGPDNQPQHF	TGTGCCAGCAGCGTAGGGCCAGACAATCAGCCCCAGCATTTT
.	TRBJ2-1	.	TRBV6-2/TRBV6-3	CASQRREQFF	TGTGCCAGCCAGAGGCGGGAGCAGTTCTTC
.	TRBJ1-6	.	TRBV3-1	CASSHNSRTAPLHF	TGTGCCAGCAGCCATAATTCCCGGACTGCACCCCTCCACTTT
.	TRBJ2-3	TRBD2	TRBV3-1	CASSQESGGTQYF	TGTGCCAGCAGCCAAGAATCGGGAGGTACGCAGTATTTT
.	TRBJ2-5	TRBD1	TRBV4-2	CASSQVKSRGRRPQETQYF	TGTGCCAGCAGCCAAGTAAAGTCCAGGGGGCGCCGTCCGCAAGAGACCCAGTACTTC
.	TRBJ2-1	.	TRBV5-1	CASGRDLVIDEQFF	TGCGCCAGCGGTCGGGATCTAGTGATCGATGAGCAGTTCTTC
.	TRBJ1-2	.	TRBV7-9	CASSFVDYGYTF	TGTGCCAGCAGCTTTGTCGACTATGGCTACACCTTC
.	TRBJ2-5	TRBD1	TRBV3-1	CASSRVGQGGETQYF	TGTGCCAGCAGCCGCGTTGGACAGGGCGGCGAGACCCAGTACTTC
.	TRBJ1-2	.	TRBV2	CASSESVRIYGYTF	TGTGCCAGCAGTGAATCGGTGAGGATCTATGGCTACACCTTC
.	TRBJ2-1	TRBD2	TRBV11-2	CASSKSGLANEQFF	TGTGCCAGCAGCAAATCGGGACTAGCCAATGAGCAGTTCTTC
.	TRBJ2-4	.	TRBV5-4	CASSLDIENIQYF	TGTGCCAGCAGTTTGGACATAGAAAACATTCAGTACTTC
once	TRBJ2-5	.	TRBV29-1	CSVVPHQETQYF	TGCAGCGTTGTGCCCCACCAAGAGACCCAGTACTTC
.	TRBJ1-2	.	TRBV20-1	CSARTGTEGYGYTF	TGCAGTGCTCGGACTGGCACAGAGGGCTATGGCTACACCTTC
.	TRBJ1-6	.	TRBV18	CASSSDGQGNSPLHF	TGTGCCAGCTCATCGGACGGCCAGGGTAATTCACCCCTCCACTTT
.	TRBJ2-2	.	TRBV5-1	CASSIQGQANTGELFF	TGCGCCAGCAGCATCCAAGGCCAGGCGAACACCGGGGAGCTGTTTTTT
.	TRBJ2-2	.	TRBV2	CASSENWTGELFF	TGTGCCAGCAGTGAAAACTGGACCGGGGAGCTGTTTTTT
.	TRBJ1-2	.	TRBV30	CAWSVSDYGYTF	TGTGCCTGGAGTGTATCCGACTATGGCTACACCTTC
once	TRBJ2-6	.	TRBV11-2	CASSLGPNVLTF	TGTGCCAGCAGCTTAGGCCCCAACGTCCTGACTTTC
once	TRBJ2-6	.	TRBV2	CASSERGAGANVLTF	TGTGCCAGCAGTGAGCGGGGCGCTGGGGCCAACGTCCTGACTTTC